A selection of T cell receptor beta chains follows, all from one sample in a study of T cell responses to AZD1222 COVID-19 vaccine. The data were produced by immunoSEQ multiplex PCR, yet TCRdb's version contains in-frame clones alone and is incomplete. The data contain some 170,000 clones, over 80% of them singletons. Source: peripheral blood, taken 28 days after the second dose of the MenACWY control vaccine. These receptors were obtained from an adult who received the MenACWY meningococcal vaccine as a control. CDR3s include the opening cysteine and the closing phenylalanine or tryptophan. The order of the fields is J gene, clone size, D gene, V gene, CDR3 DNA, CDR3 protein. D genes are given only for firm matches. Only part of the rows carry a size: once, few, many, or a class if the clone is expanded.

TRBJ2-6 | . | . | TRBV2 | TGTGCCAGCAGGGGCATCTCTGGGGCCAACGTCCTGACTTTC | CASRGISGANVLTF
TRBJ2-7 | . | TRBD1 | TRBV5-8 | TGTGCCAGCAACCGGGACAGGGGTAGGGGCTACGAGCAGTACTTC | CASNRDRGRGYEQYF
TRBJ2-1 | . | . | TRBV24-1 | TGTGCCACCAGTGACCCTAACCGACGGGACGACCCATATGAGCAGTTCTTC | CATSDPNRRDDPYEQFF
TRBJ1-5 | . | TRBD1 | TRBV28 | TGTGCCAGCAGTTTTCGACCCGACAGGGGGGATCAGCCCCAGCATTTT | CASSFRPDRGDQPQHF
TRBJ2-1 | . | TRBD2 | TRBV3-1/TRBV3-2 | TGTGCCAGCAGCCCCTCCCTAGCGGGAGACCGCCGGGATGAGCAGTTCTTC | CASSPSLAGDRRDEQFF
TRBJ1-4 | . | . | TRBV10-2 | TGCGCCAGCAGTGGGGGGGGGAATGAAAAACTGTTTTTT | CASSGGGNEKLFF
TRBJ2-7 | . | . | TRBV20-1 | TGCAGTGCTACGCACTACGAGCAGTACTTC | CSATHYEQYF
TRBJ2-7 | . | TRBD2 | TRBV27 | TGTGCCAGCAGTTTTCGGGGGGACGAGCAGTACTTC | CASSFRGDEQYF
TRBJ1-2 | . | TRBD1 | TRBV6-5 | TGTGCCAGCAGTTACAAATGGACAGGCCACTATGGCTACACCTTC | CASSYKWTGHYGYTF
TRBJ1-3 | . | . | TRBV10-3 | TGTGCCATCAGTGTTGGCGGTTTCTCTGGAAACACCATATATTTT | CAISVGGFSGNTIYF
TRBJ2-7 | . | . | TRBV7-2 | TGTGCCAGCAGCTCCCCACTAGGGACGGAGGACGAGCAGTACTTC | CASSSPLGTEDEQYF
TRBJ2-7 | . | . | TRBV19 | TGTGCCAGTAGTATCGTGGGGAGCTCCTACGAGCAGTACTTC | CASSIVGSSYEQYF
TRBJ1-4 | . | . | TRBV28 | TGTGCCAGCAGTTTAGCACAGCCCGCAACTAATGAAAAACTGTTTTTT | CASSLAQPATNEKLFF
TRBJ1-6 | . | . | TRBV18 | TGTGCCAGCTCACCACCGATACAGATGGAGAGCTCCTATAATTCACCCCTCCACTTT | CASSPPIQMESSYNSPLHF
TRBJ2-5 | . | . | TRBV7-2 | TGTGCCAGCAGCTTAGGGTGGGGGAGAGAGACCCAGTACTTC | CASSLGWGRETQYF
TRBJ1-1 | . | . | TRBV10-2 | TGCGCCAGCAGCCAGGGTTTTCGCACTGAAGCTTTCTTT | CASSQGFRTEAFF
TRBJ1-1 | . | . | TRBV10-1 | TGCGCCAGCAGTGAGAGGGCCACCGCGAACACTGAAGCTTTCTTT | CASSERATANTEAFF
TRBJ2-7 | . | . | TRBV9 | TGTGCCAGCAGCCCCCACGAGAGGTTCTCCTACGAGCAGTACTTC | CASSPHERFSYEQYF
TRBJ2-5 | . | . | TRBV6-6 | TGTGCCAGCAGTCGAAGCAGGGGAGAGACCCAGTACTTC | CASSRSRGETQYF
TRBJ1-2 | . | . | TRBV19 | TGTGCCAGTAGTATTCACACGGCGGGAGGCTACACCTTC | CASSIHTAGGYTF
TRBJ2-3 | . | . | TRBV5-6 | TGTGCCAGCAGCCGCCGGGACTCGCACACAGATACGCAGTATTTT | CASSRRDSHTDTQYF
TRBJ1-5 | . | . | TRBV20-1 | TGCAGTGCTAGTGTCACTTCTGGTCAGCCCCAGCATTTT | CSASVTSGQPQHF
TRBJ2-1 | . | . | TRBV4-3 | TGCGCCAGCAGCCCCATGCCCGGGCCCTACTACAATGAGCAGTTCTTC | CASSPMPGPYYNEQFF
TRBJ1-3 | few | TRBD1 | TRBV9 | TGTGCCAGCAGCCCGGGACAGTCTGGAAACACCATATATTTT | CASSPGQSGNTIYF
TRBJ2-7 | few | TRBD2 | TRBV6-5 | TGTGCCAGCAGTATCCGCGGGAGTGGCTACGAGCAGTACTTC | CASSIRGSGYEQYF
TRBJ2-1 | . | TRBD2 | TRBV18 | TGTGCCAGCTCACCAACCCGGGGGGACAATGAGCAGTTCTTC | CASSPTRGDNEQFF
TRBJ2-1 | . | TRBD1 | TRBV4-3 | TGCGCCAGCAGCCCGGGACAGGGATACAATGAGCAGTTCTTC | CASSPGQGYNEQFF
TRBJ2-5 | . | TRBD2 | TRBV7-2 | TGTGCCAGCAGCCCGGACGGGAGGCAAGAGACCCAGTACTTC | CASSPDGRQETQYF
TRBJ2-2 | . | . | TRBV28 | TGTGCCAGTCTTCTCGTCGGGCAGGGCAGAACTGCCGGGGAGCTGTTTTTT | CASLLVGQGRTAGELFF
TRBJ2-7 | . | TRBD2 | TRBV18 | TGTGCCAGCTCACCACTAGCGGGAGCGGGCGAGCAGTACTTC | CASSPLAGAGEQYF
TRBJ1-1 | . | . | TRBV7-9 | TGTGCCAGCAACCCTTCGGGGGCAAACACTGAAGCTTTCTTT | CASNPSGANTEAFF
TRBJ2-1 | . | . | TRBV27 | TGTGCCAGCAGTTCAATAGCCTCCTGGAATGAGCAGTTCTTC | CASSSIASWNEQFF
TRBJ2-7 | . | . | TRBV28 | TGTGCCAGCAGTTGGGGGACGTCGCTCACTTACGAGCAGTACTTC | CASSWGTSLTYEQYF
TRBJ2-5 | . | TRBD1 | TRBV24-1 | TGTGCCACCAGTGACACCCGGGACAGGGCTCGTGGCGAGACCCAGTACTTC | CATSDTRDRARGETQYF
TRBJ2-5 | few | . | TRBV15 | TGTGCCACCAGCAGAGATAGGAAGGGACAAGTAGAGACCCAGTACTTC | CATSRDRKGQVETQYF
TRBJ1-4 | . | . | TRBV30 | TGTGCCTGGAGTGGAGGGGGGAAGGGGGAAAAACTGTTTTTT | CAWSGGGKGEKLFF
TRBJ1-1 | . | . | TRBV28 | TGTGCCAGCAGTAACCGGGCCGAAGCTTTCTTT | CASSNRAEAFF
TRBJ1-2 | . | . | TRBV20-1 | TGCAGTGCTAGAGGGGATCACTACACCTTC | CSARGDHYTF
TRBJ2-7 | . | . | TRBV12-3/TRBV12-4 | TGTGCCAGCAGTTTACGCAGGGGCGAGCAGTACTTC | CASSLRRGEQYF
TRBJ2-3 | . | . | TRBV2 | TGTGCCAGCAGTTTCGACAGAACTAGCACAGATACGCAGTATTTT | CASSFDRTSTDTQYF
TRBJ2-1 | once | TRBD2 | TRBV7-9 | TGTGCCAGCAGCGTATATAGCGGGAGGCAGTTCAATGAGCAGTTCTTC | CASSVYSGRQFNEQFF
TRBJ2-7 | . | TRBD2 | TRBV7-2 | TGTGCCAGCAGTCTAGTTTGGGGAGGGCCGGTCTACGAGCAGTACTTC | CASSLVWGGPVYEQYF
TRBJ2-7 | . | TRBD2 | TRBV18 | TGTGCCAGCTCACCGAATGGACTAGCGGGTTCCTACGAGCAGTACTTC | CASSPNGLAGSYEQYF
TRBJ2-7 | . | TRBD2 | TRBV19 | TGTGCCAGTAACCGGGGGGGGCCTTCCTACGAGCAGTACTTC | CASNRGGPSYEQYF
TRBJ2-3 | . | TRBD2 | TRBV7-7 | TGTGCCAGCAGCTTAGGGGTCTTAGCGGGACCCGATACGCAGTATTTT | CASSLGVLAGPDTQYF
TRBJ2-1 | . | TRBD2 | TRBV14 | TGTGCCAGCAGCCAAGCCGGACTAGTTTTTGAGCAGTTCTTC | CASSQAGLVFEQFF
TRBJ2-7 | . | TRBD2 | TRBV5-4 | TGTGCCAGCAGCCCAACAAAGGGACTAGCGGGAGGTGTCACCTACGAGCAGTACTTC | CASSPTKGLAGGVTYEQYF
TRBJ2-7 | . | TRBD2 | TRBV29-1 | TGCAGCGTTGAAGGATCCAGCGGGAGCTCCTACGAGCAGTACTTC | CSVEGSSGSSYEQYF
TRBJ2-1 | . | . | TRBV10-3 | TGTGCCATCAATAGGGGGGACTCCTACAATGAGCAGTTCTTC | CAINRGDSYNEQFF
TRBJ1-4 | . | . | TRBV6-6 | TGTGCCAGCAGTTCTCGCGGAGCTAATGAAAAACTGTTTTTT | CASSSRGANEKLFF
TRBJ2-1 | . | TRBD2 | TRBV4-3 | TGCGCCAGCAGCCAAGAAAGTGCGGGAGGGCCCCACAATGAGCAGTTCTTC | CASSQESAGGPHNEQFF
TRBJ1-2 | . | . | TRBV6-6 | TGTGCCAGCAGTATGCAGGCGTCTTTAATTGGTGGCTACACCTTC | CASSMQASLIGGYTF
TRBJ2-6 | . | . | TRBV15 | TGTGCCACCAGCAAGGGACACCTGAGCTCTGGGGCCAACGTCCTGACTTTC | CATSKGHLSSGANVLTF
TRBJ2-1 | . | . | TRBV11-2 | TGTGCCAGCAGCTTAGAAGGGATCAATGAGCAGTTCTTC | CASSLEGINEQFF
TRBJ1-4 | . | . | TRBV2 | TGTGCCAGCAGGGGGTCCCCTGAAAAACTGTTTTTT | CASRGSPEKLFF
TRBJ2-7 | . | . | TRBV27 | TGTGCCAGCAGCCTACAGGGAAGTGGATCCTACGAGCAGTACTTC | CASSLQGSGSYEQYF
TRBJ2-4 | . | . | TRBV27 | TGTGCCAGCACCTCGGTCGGGCAGGTTCAGTACTTC | CASTSVGQVQYF
TRBJ1-1 | . | . | TRBV7-3 | TGTGCCAGCAGCTTAATGGGGGAGAACACTGAAGCTTTCTTT | CASSLMGENTEAFF